This entry lists 3 T cell receptor beta chains sequenced from one sample in a study of spatial heterogeneity in lung cancer. The time point was: sample taken at primary tumor resection. TCRdb analysed the 5' RACE reads with MiXCR anew, one entry per CDR3 protein. The sample carries 20,000 to 25,000 distinct CDR3 sequences, approximately 9.5% recorded once. These receptors lack a known antigen. Findings and caveats of the study: Intratumoral expanded alpha and beta TCR counts were found to track tumor mutation counts.

The specimen was lung tumor tissue, collected at surgery. The receptors stem from a male donor with early-stage non-small cell lung cancer.

The rearrangement uses TRBV7-9 and TRBJ2-7; TRBD1 matches at 8 bases. V shed 5 bases and J 4 bases; nucleotides not matched to a gene: 7. The germline CDR1 and CDR2 sequences are SEHNR and FQNEAQ (reference sequence). The CDR3 is 14 amino acids. CDR3 nucleotide sequence: TGTGCCAGCAGCCGGGGGACAGGACCTTACGAGCAGTACTTC. Its protein product is CASSRGTGPYEQYF.

This clonotype was observed a handful of times. The chain is built from TRBV6-2 or TRBV6-3 and TRBJ2-5, with D perhaps matching TRBD1 or TRBD2 (5 bases each). Per the germline V gene, CDR1 is MNHEY and CDR2 is SVGEGT. The CDR3 loop spans 16 amino acids. Between the trimmed V and J ends, which lost 4 bases and 0 bases, there was a span of 15 bases. The CDR3 DNA is TGTGCCAGCAGTTCCCTTCGGGGCTTGTACCAAGAGACCCAGTACTTC. Protein product: CASSSLRGLYQETQYF.

This clonotype was found many times. The chain employs TRBV29-1 and TRBJ2-7, with D tentatively TRBD2 (6 bases). Trimming took off 7 bases at V and 0 bases at J, with 13 bases between the two ends. CDR3 size: 13 residues. Germline V CDR1 and CDR2: SQVTM, ANQGSEA. This chain's CDR3 is CSARDGSSYEQYF. CDR3 in DNA: TGCAGCGCGCGGGACGGTAGCTCCTACGAGCAGTACTTC.